This T cell receptor beta chain appears in the sequencing data of a study of molecular identifiers for immune sequencing clone quantification (dated by TCRdb to the late 2010s). About the investigation overall: For a replicate experiment, RNA from roughly 18,000 or 92,000 naive CD8 T cells was divided into five aliquots, of which four were sequenced. This methods study used CD8 T cells to benchmark TCR RNA copy counting and molecular-identifier clustering-based TCR repertoire sequencing (MIDCIRS). Summary of the overall study and its limitations: In CMV-specific effector cells, clones with more than 20 RNA copies accounted for over 99% of molecules, whereas in naive cells such clones accounted for under 1%. A single cell's worth of spiked-in Jurkat TCR RNA was reported detectable even among one million naive CD8 T cells. The naive libraries included spiked-in Jurkat TCR RNA (roughly 11 copies' worth), and this RNA is not part of the donor repertoire. Identical TCR molecules sharing a barcode could cause highly expanded clone sizes to be underestimated. Without barcode sub-clustering, chimeric consensus sequences inflated TCR diversity; chimeras reached as high as 47%. Modeling indicated around 2.7 TCR RNA copies recovered per cell, compared with 9 to 10 by digital PCR, which implies a capture efficiency of around 30%.

Library generation was performed with PCR. Sequenced on a NextSeq 500. Bulk TCR libraries were prepared as previously described, using TCR primers listed in Table S5. Purification of total RNA was performed with the Qiagen AllPrep DNA/RNA kit. Before analysis, reads from multiple sequencing runs of one library were combined. Under the source paper's analysis protocol: Reads were retained only if the reads had an exact TCR constant sequence, and the retained reads were trimmed to 150 nt and grouped according to their 12-nt molecular barcodes. Reads inside each barcode group were sub-clustered using a 15% Levenshtein threshold, and a quality-weighted consensus sequence was constructed for each RNA molecule. Non-functional sequences were discarded, and so were lower-count sequences lying one edit away from another sequence. On the basis of fitting two negative binomial distributions, barcode sub-clusters with fewer than 20% of the maximum read count were discarded. TCRdb took the public reads, trimmed them with fastp at Q25, ran MiXCR for clone calling and kept in-frame beta chains. Under each unique CDR3 protein, matching rows form one entry showing the most common genes and DNA. The V and J calls were not made by the authors but by TCRdb's processing. The sample contains nearly 55,000 distinct CDR3 sequences, about a third of them found a single time. The ten biggest clones cover 3.5% to 4% of the sample.

Cut back by 3 bases and 4 bases, the V and J ends lie 6 bases apart. According to the germline V gene, CDR1 reads SGHAT and CDR2 reads FQNNGV. The CDR3 runs 12 amino acids, cysteine and phenylalanine included. The entry retains the CDR3 DNA only, 36 bases that are in frame from base 1. Naive CD8 T cell libraries were made from approximately 20,000 to 1,000,000 sorted cells using 10%, 30% or 50% of purified RNA. Naive CD8 T cells, defined as CD8+CD4-CCR7+CD45RA+, were FACS-sorted into RLT Plus buffer on a BD FACSAria II. Approximately nine TCR copies' worth of Jurkat RNA were spiked into about 19,000-1,000,000 naive CD8 T cell samples to test detection sensitivity. Enrichment of CD8 T cells was done with RosetteSep CD8+ T Cell Enrichment Cocktail plus Ficoll-Paque, and ACK red cell lysis came afterward. This clonotype was seen at least ten times. What antigen it recognizes has not been identified. One base away there is no much larger clone; base qualities are not given.

The material sequenced was naive CD8+ T cells from blood, with Jurkat cell RNA spiked in. Sample cell subset or site, as interpreted from the label and publication: FACS-sorted CD8+CD4-CCR7+CD45RA+ naive T cells. The V and J segments used are TRBV11-2 and TRBJ2-5; the D gene lacks a confident call. This TCR was sampled from a human donor in good health. Some libraries in this study had Jurkat cell RNA spiked in. CDR3 sequence: CASSFNPETQYF. The sequence in DNA is TGTGCCAGCAGCTTTAACCCAGAGACCCAGTACTTC.